These 32 T cell receptor beta chains originate from one sample sequenced in a study of a mutant IDH1 vaccine in newly diagnosed glioma. No antigens are known for them. Sequencing used immunoSEQ multiplex PCR; TCRdb keeps in-frame clones, though not all of them. The repertoire holds about 36,000 clones, with around 80% as singletons. Time point denoted: week 11, during vaccination. Topical imiquimod accompanied each vaccine dose, which consisted of 300 ug of mutant IDH1 20-mer peptide. This sample comprised peripheral blood mononuclear cells (PBMCs), obtained from a glioma patient whose treatment included an IDH1 peptide vaccine. These receptors were obtained from a woman aged 25 to 39 with glioma. Some clones in this sample may be carry-over from other donors' samples.

The V gene is TRBV7-8, the J gene TRBJ2-3, with D possibly being TRBD1 (5 bases). Trimming cost V 1 base and J 5 bases, with 7 bases left between them. This CDR3 is 13 amino acids long. Per germline, CDR1 SGHVS and CDR2 FQNEAQ. Here the CDR3 DNA reads TGTGCCAGCAGCTTAGGTCAGGGAGATACGCAGTATTTT. This codes for CASSLGQGDTQYF.

This clone has only one observation. The chain uses TRBV28 and TRBJ2-7; D is uncertain. This CDR3 spans 15 amino acids. The germline V gene has CDR1 MDHEN and CDR2 SYDVKM. V dropped 5 bases and J dropped 2 bases, with 16 bases sitting between them. The CDR3 DNA sequence: TGTGCCAGCAGTACCCCCAAGTACATTACCTACGAGCAGTACTTC. This sequence encodes CASSTPKYITYEQYF.

The CDR3 here is CAWEGGGQPQHF. The CDR3 region has the DNA TGTGCCTGGGAGGGGGGGGGTCAGCCCCAGCATTTT. The chain carries TRBV30 and TRBJ1-5, with D perhaps matching TRBD1 (6 bases). Trimming left V 5 bases short and J 6 bases short, with 11 bases between. The CDR3 runs to 12 residues. CDR1 and CDR2 from the germline V gene are GTSNPN and SVGIG (reference sequence).

The chain recombines TRBV9 with TRBJ1-1; D is undetermined. The V gene's germline CDR1 is SGDLS and CDR2 YYNGEE. V shed 4 bases and J shed 0 bases, with 19 bases lying between them. The CDR3 is made up of 17 amino acids. The CDR3: CASSLGGQVGMNTEAFF. The DNA of the CDR3 is TGTGCCAGCAGCCTCGGTGGGCAGGTAGGAATGAACACTGAAGCTTTCTTT.

The chain carries TRBV4-1 and TRBJ1-6; D is ambiguous. V lost 0 bases, J lost 10 bases, and 7 bases lay in between. The germline gives CDR1 MGHRA, CDR2 YSYEKL. There are 13 residues in the CDR3. Written as DNA, the CDR3 is TGCGCCAGCAGCCAAGATAGAGGATCACCCCTCCACTTT. Its translation: CASSQDRGSPLHF.

This clone was seen only a few times. The V and J genes are TRBV30 and TRBJ1-1; the D gene is possibly TRBD1 (5 bases). The CDR3 loop spans 15 amino acids. Trimming left V 2 bases short and J 4 bases short, with 17 bases between. The germline V gene has CDR1 GTSNPN and CDR2 SVGIG (reference sequence). Written as DNA, the CDR3 is TGTGCCTGGAGTCCCATACAGGCGCTGAGCACTGAAGCTTTCTTT. It encodes CAWSPIQALSTEAFF. Full variable domain (outside the CDR3, taken from reference TRBV30 and TRBJ1-1): SQTIHQWPATLVQPVGSPLSLECTVEGTSNPNLYWYRQAAGRGLQLLFYSVGIGQISSEVPQNLSASRPQDRQFILSSKKLLLSDSGFYLCAWSPIQALSTEAFFGQGTRLTVV.

The V and J genes are TRBV9 and TRBJ2-1; 8 bases are a match to TRBD1. This CDR3 is 16 amino acids long. Germline CDR1 reads SGDLS; CDR2 reads YYNGEE. The V and J ends lost 2 bases and 9 bases, in that order; junction bases with no gene match: 13. This CDR3 reads CASSVGQRTGYSEQFF. The DNA for the CDR3 is TGTGCCAGCAGCGTGGGGCAGAGGACAGGGTATAGTGAGCAGTTCTTC.

The CDR3 region has the DNA TGTGCCAGCAGCTTGGGAGGGGGGCGCAGAAACATTCAGTACTTC. Translated: CASSLGGGRRNIQYF. The rearrangement links TRBV5-6 to TRBJ2-4; D could derive from TRBD1 or TRBD2 (6 bases each). The CDR3 is 15 amino acids. Per germline, CDR1 SGHDT and CDR2 YYEEEE. The ends were cut back, 0 bases at V and 6 bases at J, with 13 bases in the middle.

The genes are TRBV9 and TRBJ2-3; D gene ambiguous. The V gene lost 0 bases and the J gene lost 4 bases, with 6 bases spanning the gap. CDR3 length: 13 residues. Per the germline V gene, CDR1 is SGDLS and CDR2 is YYNGEE. The CDR3 here is CASSVAPPDTQYF. The CDR3 region has the DNA TGTGCCAGCAGCGTAGCTCCCCCAGATACGCAGTATTTT.

This clone has a handful of counts. V and J are TRBV6-1 and TRBJ1-5, with D unresolved. The CDR3 totals 14 residues. The V end was cut by 5 bases, the J end by 3 bases, with 11 bases between. Germline V gene sequence: CDR1 MNHNS, CDR2 SASEGT. CDR3 nucleotides: TGTGCCAGCAGTCTGCCGAAGGACAATCAGCCCCAGCATTTT. It translates to CASSLPKDNQPQHF.

The rearrangement uses TRBV11-2 and TRBJ1-5, with D unclear. Trimming removed 5 bases at V and 7 bases at J, with 12 bases between. The CDR3 is 13 amino acids. Germline V CDR1 and CDR2: SGHAT, FQNNGV. CDR3 amino acids: CASSTSDQQPQHF. The CDR3 DNA follows: TGTGCCAGCAGCACCTCGGACCAGCAGCCCCAGCATTTT.

The genes are TRBV9 and TRBJ1-2; unclear D gene. Per the germline V gene, CDR1 is SGDLS and CDR2 is YYNGEE. There are 16 residues in the CDR3. Trimming pared 1 base from V and 2 bases from J, leaving 15 bases between. CDR3 bases: TGTGCCAGCAGCGTATCTTCAGGAGAGGACAACTATGGCTACACCTTC. Its protein product is CASSVSSGEDNYGYTF.

The chain recombines TRBV7-6 with TRBJ1-3; D is possibly TRBD1 (5 bases). Germline CDR1 is SGHVS and CDR2 is FNYEAQ. V lost 4 bases to trimming and J lost 0 bases, with 16 bases between them. The CDR3 extends over 17 amino acids. CDR3 residues: CASSSQTVSRSGNTIYF. In nucleotides, the CDR3 is TGTGCCAGCAGCTCCCAGACAGTCAGCCGCTCTGGAAACACCATATATTTT.

The chain uses TRBV11-2 and TRBJ1-3; D ambiguous. In germline, CDR1 is SGHAT, CDR2 FQNNGV. The V and J ends lost 1 base and 0 bases respectively, with 10 bases between them. The CDR3 is 16 residues long. CDR3 nucleotide sequence: TGTGCCAGCAGCTTAGGAGCGAGAAGCTCTGGAAACACCATATATTTT. Translating gives CASSLGARSSGNTIYF.

This CDR3 reads CASPPGLAGIVAKNIQYF. The CDR3, as DNA: TGTGCCAGCCCTCCAGGACTAGCGGGGATAGTAGCCAAAAACATTCAGTACTTC. J is TRBJ2-4 and V is TRBV5-8, with 12 nucleotides matching TRBD2. Trimming cost V 7 bases and J 0 bases; bases outside gene matches: 11. CDR3 length: 18 amino acids. Looked up from germline, CDR1 is SGHTS and CDR2 is YDEGEE.

The V gene is TRBV4-1, the J gene TRBJ2-4; D is uncertain. Between the trimmed V and J ends, which lost 3 bases and 0 bases, there was a span of 15 bases. In germline, CDR1 is MGHRA, CDR2 YSYEKL. This CDR3 has 17 residues. The CDR3 nucleotides read TGCGCCAGCAGCCAGATGGGCCCTACTCTAGCCAAAAACATTCAGTACTTC. Amino acid sequence: CASSQMGPTLAKNIQYF.

V and J are TRBV19 and TRBJ1-1; 9 nucleotides align to TRBD1. This CDR3 is 12 amino acids long. V lost 4 bases and J lost 10; bases outside the gene matches: 4. Per germline, CDR1 LNHDA and CDR2 SQIVND (reference sequence). The CDR3 is CASSTLQGAAFF. The CDR3 DNA sequence: TGTGCCAGTAGTACACTACAGGGGGCAGCTTTCTTT.

This chain links TRBV19 with TRBJ2-7; D may match TRBD1 or TRBD2 (6 bases each). This CDR3 comprises 14 residues. Trimming took off 3 bases at V and 7 bases at J, with 16 bases between the two ends. The germline V gene encodes CDR1 LNHDA and CDR2 SQIVND (reference sequence). The CDR3 region is CASSMGGGPGEQYF. The CDR3 DNA follows: TGTGCCAGTAGTATGGGTGGGGGGCCGGGAGAGCAGTACTTC.

The chain joins TRBV2 to TRBJ1-5; TRBD1 agrees at 8 bases. The CDR3 is 14 residues long. The ends lost 7 bases at V and 4 bases at J; junction bases unmatched: 6. CDR1 is SNHLY and CDR2 is FYNNEI in the germline V gene. The CDR3 DNA follows: TGTGCCAGCACCCCCGGGACAGGTAATCAGCCCCAGCATTTT. Its protein product is CASTPGTGNQPQHF. The whole variable domain, remainder taken from reference TRBV2 and TRBJ1-5, is EPEVTQTPSHQVTQMGQEVILRCVPISNHLYFYWYRQILGQKVEFLVSFYNNEISEKSEIFDDQFSVERPDGSNFTLKIRSTKLEDSAMYFCASTPGTGNQPQHFGDGTRLSIL.

There are a few counts of this clone. CDR3 DNA sequence: TGCGCCAGCAGCTGGACAGGGTCATCAGCTTTCTTT. Its protein product is CASSWTGSSAFF. The rearrangement uses TRBV5-1 and TRBJ1-1; 8 nucleotides line up with TRBD1. The CDR3 extends over 12 amino acids. CDR1 and CDR2 from the germline V gene are SGHRS and YFSETQ. The J segment lost 10 bases and the V segment lost 3 bases, leaving 5 bases of the junction unmatched.

The V call is TRBV6-5, the J call TRBJ1-5; tentatively, D is TRBD1 (6 bases). The CDR3 length is 13 residues. The V end lost 6 bases, the J end lost 5 bases, and 11 bases lay between the germline ends. Germline-derived CDR1 and CDR2 are MNHEY and SVGAGI. The DNA for the CDR3 is TGTGCCAGCAGCTCGGACAGCTATCAGCCCCAGCATTTT. This translates into CASSSDSYQPQHF.

The V call is TRBV6-1, the J call TRBJ1-2; D gene ambiguous. Trimming shortened V by 2 bases and J by 4 bases, and 11 bases separated the two germline ends. Germline-derived CDR1 and CDR2 are MNHNS and SASEGT. There are 14 residues in the CDR3. The CDR3 is CASSEIGQLYGYTF. Here the CDR3 DNA reads TGTGCCAGCAGTGAAATAGGTCAGCTCTATGGCTACACCTTC.

The rearrangement uses TRBV29-1 and TRBJ1-5, with 10 bases that match TRBD1. Germline CDR1 and CDR2: SQVTM and ANQGSEA. The CDR3 is 14 amino acids. V lost 4 bases, J lost 6 bases, and 6 bases stayed unmatched. The CDR3 region is CSVAVGTGVQPQHF. The CDR3 nucleotides are TGCAGCGTTGCGGTCGGGACAGGGGTTCAGCCCCAGCATTTT. Supplemented by reference TRBV29-1 and TRBJ1-5, the full variable domain reads SAVISQKPSRDICQRGTSLTIQCQVDSQVTMMFWYRQQPGQSLTLIATANQGSEATYESGFVIDKFPISRPNLTFSTLTVSNMSPEDSSIYLCSVAVGTGVQPQHFGDGTRLSIL.

This chain uses TRBV19 with TRBJ2-1; TRBD2 matches at 10 bases. Unmatched junction bases numbered 6, after V lost 6 bases and J lost 4 bases. There are 15 residues in the CDR3. From germline, CDR1 is LNHDA and CDR2 SQIVND (reference sequence). CDR3 region: CASRPTSGDYNEQFF. CDR3 in DNA: TGTGCCAGTAGACCTACTAGCGGGGATTACAATGAGCAGTTCTTC.

The chain uses TRBV5-1 and TRBJ2-5; TRBD1 matches at 7 bases. The ends lost 0 bases at V and 4 bases at J; junction bases unmatched: 6. The CDR3 is made up of 15 amino acids. Germline values: CDR1 SGHRS, CDR2 YFSETQ. The chain's CDR3 is CASSLDNRGSETQYF. CDR3 bases: TGCGCCAGCAGCTTGGATAACAGGGGTTCAGAGACCCAGTACTTC.

This clone was seen more than once but under ten times. V is TRBV29-1 and J is TRBJ2-1, with 8 nucleotides matching TRBD1. The CDR3 is 15 residues long. With 3 bases clipped from V and 2 bases from J, the junction kept 6 bases outside the gene matches. Germline V lookup: CDR1 SQVTM, CDR2 ANQGSEA. CDR3: CSVEETGAPYNEQFF. For the CDR3, the DNA is TGCAGCGTTGAGGAGACAGGGGCCCCCTACAATGAGCAGTTCTTC.

V is TRBV29-1 and J is TRBJ2-7; 10 bases line up with TRBD1. The CDR3 totals 14 residues. Losses at the gene ends were 6 bases for V and 3 bases for J; bases not matched to a gene: 8. CDR1 is SQVTM and CDR2 is ANQGSEA in the germline V gene. CDR3 bases: TGCAGCGTCGGCACGGGACAGGGGAACTACGAGCAGTACTTC. Translated: CSVGTGQGNYEQYF.

This chain links TRBV4-1 with TRBJ2-1; 11 nucleotides line up with TRBD2. Trimming at V came to 1 base and at J to 0 bases, leaving 2 bases not matched to a gene. This CDR3 has 17 residues. Germline loops: CDR1 MGHRA, CDR2 YSYEKL. CDR3 region: CASSQGLAGSSYNEQFF. The CDR3 DNA follows: TGCGCCAGCAGCCAAGGACTAGCGGGGTCCTCCTACAATGAGCAGTTCTTC.

The chain is built from TRBV14 and TRBJ2-7; 10 bases align to TRBD2. Trimming removed 8 bases from V and 3 bases from J; junction bases left unmatched: 10. The CDR3 spans 15 residues. The germline V gene encodes CDR1 SGHDN and CDR2 FVKESK. CDR3 region: CASGPSGSLNYEQYF. DNA of the CDR3: TGTGCCAGCGGTCCTAGCGGGAGCCTAAACTACGAGCAGTACTTC. Supplemented by reference TRBV14 and TRBJ2-7, the full variable domain reads EAGVTQFPSHSVIEKGQTVTLRCDPISGHDNLYWYRRVMGKEIKFLLHFVKESKQDESGMPNNRFLAERTGGTYSTLKVQPAELEDSGVYFCASGPSGSLNYEQYFGPGTRLTVT.

This chain joins TRBV4-1 and TRBJ2-5; 10 bases match TRBD1. The DNA end is more similar to TRBJ2-7, so the J call may be wrong. This CDR3 comprises 16 residues. Germline values: CDR1 MGHRA, CDR2 YSYEKL. In nucleotides, the CDR3 is TGCGCCAGCAGCCAAGTTTTCGGGACAGGGGCCTACGAGCAGTACTTC. It specifies CASSQVFGTGAYEQYF.

By proportion, this clone is medium-sized. V usage is TRBV23-1 and J usage is TRBJ1-5; D gene unclear. TRBV23-1 is reported as an ORF; its role is uncertain. The CDR3 runs 17 residues. Trimming cost V 5 bases and J 0 bases, with 17 bases left between them. CDR3 sequence (DNA): TGCGCCAGCAGTTCCCTGCCTCAGACACCTAGCAATCAGCCCCAGCATTTT. Translation gives CASSSLPQTPSNQPQHF.

The chain joins TRBV6-1 to TRBJ2-7; D is possibly TRBD1 (6 bases). This CDR3 has 14 amino acids. The germline V gene has CDR1 MNHNS and CDR2 SASEGT. Trimming shortened V by 8 bases and J by 6 bases, and 20 bases separated the two germline ends. The CDR3 loop reads CASSPGRGKGEQYF. CDR3 coding DNA: TGTGCCAGCTCCCCGGGCAGGGGAAAAGGCGAGCAGTACTTC.